This T cell receptor (beta chain) was recorded in a study of T cell changes during pregnancy in multiple sclerosis. Trimming cost V 5 bases and J 8 bases, with 22 bases left between them. The CDR3 extends over 16 amino acids. CDR1 is SGHAT and CDR2 is FQNNGV in the germline V gene. This table comes from immunoSEQ multiplex PCR, and its TCRdb copy is limited to in-frame clones, with some not included. The data hold tens of thousands of clones, with around nine tenths observed a single time. The sequenced sample was CD4+ T cells from peripheral blood mononuclear cells, obtained in the third trimester of pregnancy. The chain joins TRBV11-2 to TRBJ2-1; D might be TRBD1 (7 bases). The sequence was obtained from a female donor with multiple sclerosis, enrolled in a pregnancy study. Here the CDR3 reads CASSPSSRPRGDEQFF. The CDR3 DNA follows: TGTGCCAGCAGCCCCTCCTCCCGCCCCAGGGGGGATGAGCAGTTCTTC.